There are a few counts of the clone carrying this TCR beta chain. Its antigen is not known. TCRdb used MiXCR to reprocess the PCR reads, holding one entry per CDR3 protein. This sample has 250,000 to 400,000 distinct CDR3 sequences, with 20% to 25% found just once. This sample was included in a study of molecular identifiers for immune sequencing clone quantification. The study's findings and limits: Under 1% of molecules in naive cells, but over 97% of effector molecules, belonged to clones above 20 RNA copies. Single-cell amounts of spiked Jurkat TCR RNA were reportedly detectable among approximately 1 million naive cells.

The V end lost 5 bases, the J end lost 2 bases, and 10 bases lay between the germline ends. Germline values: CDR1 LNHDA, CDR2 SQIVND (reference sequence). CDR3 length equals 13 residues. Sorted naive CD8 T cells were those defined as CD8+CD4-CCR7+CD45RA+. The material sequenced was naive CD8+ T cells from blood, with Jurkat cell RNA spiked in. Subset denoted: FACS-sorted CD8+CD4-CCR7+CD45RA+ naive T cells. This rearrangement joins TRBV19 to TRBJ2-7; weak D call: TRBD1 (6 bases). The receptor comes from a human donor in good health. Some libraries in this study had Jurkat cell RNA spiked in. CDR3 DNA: TGTGCCAGTAGTCCCAAGGGGGCCTACGAGCAGTACTTC. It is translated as CASSPKGAYEQYF.